This T cell receptor beta chain was retrieved from a study of blood T cell repertoires in COVID-19. Across the whole study: There were acute and convalescent COVID-19 samples, and they came from the United States, Italy and Spain. In each case, the material was cDNA or gDNA derived from T cells, B-cell-depleted T cells, or PBMCs.

Authors' processing steps: Reference gene primer amplification gave nucleated cell count estimates. Sequencing was performed with immunoSEQ multiplex PCR; in TCRdb, only in-frame clones are kept and a portion is missing. Clonal size and the V and J genes are those of that table, whereas D and trimming came from the DNA. The data hold over 100,000 clones, with 70% to 85% observed a single time. V lost 0 bases to trimming and J lost 3 bases; unmatched junction nucleotides: 5. This CDR3 is 15 amino acids long. Germline V CDR1 and CDR2: SGHAT, FQNNGV. V is TRBV11-2 and J is TRBJ2-7; 7 bases match TRBD2. The source is a woman aged 80 or over with active or convalescent COVID-19. Sample: peripheral blood. The CDR3 spells CASSLDRASGYEQYF. The CDR3 DNA is TGTGCCAGCAGCTTAGATCGGGCTAGCGGCTACGAGCAGTACTTC.